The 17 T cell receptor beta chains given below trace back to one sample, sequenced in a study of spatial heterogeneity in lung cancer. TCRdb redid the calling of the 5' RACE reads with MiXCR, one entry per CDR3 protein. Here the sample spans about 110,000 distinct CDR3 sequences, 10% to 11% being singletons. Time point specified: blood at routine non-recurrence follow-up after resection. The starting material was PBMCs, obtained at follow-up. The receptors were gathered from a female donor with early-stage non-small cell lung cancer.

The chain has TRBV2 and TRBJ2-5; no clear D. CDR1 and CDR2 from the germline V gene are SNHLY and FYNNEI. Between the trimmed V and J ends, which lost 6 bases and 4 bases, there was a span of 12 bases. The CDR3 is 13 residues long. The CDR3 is CASSAGRVETQYF. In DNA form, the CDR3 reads TGTGCCAGCAGCGCCGGCCGGGTAGAGACCCAGTACTTC.

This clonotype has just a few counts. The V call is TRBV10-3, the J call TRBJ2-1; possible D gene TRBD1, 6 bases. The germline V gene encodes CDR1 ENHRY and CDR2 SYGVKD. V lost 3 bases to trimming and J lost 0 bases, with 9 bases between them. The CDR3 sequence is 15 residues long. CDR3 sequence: CAISDDRSSYNEQFF. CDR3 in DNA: TGTGCCATCAGTGATGACAGGAGCTCCTACAATGAGCAGTTCTTC.

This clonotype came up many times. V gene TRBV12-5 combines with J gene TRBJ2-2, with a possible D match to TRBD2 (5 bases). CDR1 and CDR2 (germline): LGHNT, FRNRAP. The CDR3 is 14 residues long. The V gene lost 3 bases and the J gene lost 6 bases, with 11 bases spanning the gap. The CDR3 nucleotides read TGTGCTAGTGGTTTACGGGGTTACGCCGGGGAGCTGTTTTTT. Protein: CASGLRGYAGELFF. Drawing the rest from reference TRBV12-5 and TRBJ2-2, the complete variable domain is DARVTQTPRHKVTEMGQEVTMRCQPILGHNTVFWYRQTMMQGLELLAYFRNRAPLDDSGMPKDRFSAEMPDATLATLKIQPSEPRDSAVYFCASGLRGYAGELFFGEGSRLTVL.

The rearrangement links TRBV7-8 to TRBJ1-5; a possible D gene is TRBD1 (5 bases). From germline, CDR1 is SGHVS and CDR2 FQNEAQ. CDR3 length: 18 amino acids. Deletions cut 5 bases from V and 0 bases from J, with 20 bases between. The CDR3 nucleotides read TGTGCCAGCAGCAATAGGGTCTTGAAAGGGGATAGCAATCAGCCCCAGCATTTT. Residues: CASSNRVLKGDSNQPQHF.

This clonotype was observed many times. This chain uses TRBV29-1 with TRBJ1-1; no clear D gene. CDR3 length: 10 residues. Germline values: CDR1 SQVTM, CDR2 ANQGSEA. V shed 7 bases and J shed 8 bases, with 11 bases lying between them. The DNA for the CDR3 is TGCAGCGGGGAATGGGGAGAAGCTTTCTTT. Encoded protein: CSGEWGEAFF.

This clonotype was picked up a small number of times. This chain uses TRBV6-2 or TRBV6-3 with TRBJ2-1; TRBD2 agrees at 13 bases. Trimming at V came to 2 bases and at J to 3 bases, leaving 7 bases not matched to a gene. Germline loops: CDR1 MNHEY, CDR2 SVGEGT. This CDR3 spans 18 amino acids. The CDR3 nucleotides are TGTGCCAGCAGTTACGTCGGACTAGCGGGAGTAGGCTACAATGAGCAGTTCTTC. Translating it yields CASSYVGLAGVGYNEQFF.

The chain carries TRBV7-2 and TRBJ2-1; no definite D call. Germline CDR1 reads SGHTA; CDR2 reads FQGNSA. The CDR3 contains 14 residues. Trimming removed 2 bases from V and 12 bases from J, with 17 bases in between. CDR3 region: CASSLSTNPPVQFF. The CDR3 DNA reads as TGTGCCAGCAGCTTAAGTACTAACCCCCCGGTGCAGTTCTTC.

This chain's CDR3 is CASSVSTGWVEKLFF. DNA for the CDR3: TGTGCCAGCAGTGTCTCCACAGGGTGGGTTGAAAAACTGTTTTTT. The genes are TRBV28 and TRBJ1-4; TRBD1 might be the D (6 bases). Germline V lookup: CDR1 MDHEN, CDR2 SYDVKM. The CDR3 contains 15 residues. V dropped 5 bases and J dropped 7 bases, with 17 bases sitting between them. Complete variable domain (other parts from reference TRBV28 and TRBJ1-4): DVKVTQSSRYLVKRTGEKVFLECVQDMDHENMFWYRQDPGLGLRLIYFSYDVKMKEKGDIPEGYSVSREKKERFSLILESASTNQTSMYLCASSVSTGWVEKLFFGSGTQLSVL.

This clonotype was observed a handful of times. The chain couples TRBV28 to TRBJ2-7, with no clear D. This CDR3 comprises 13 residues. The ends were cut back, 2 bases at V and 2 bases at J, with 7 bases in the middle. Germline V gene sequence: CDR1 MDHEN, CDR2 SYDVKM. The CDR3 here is CASSLSSTYEQYF. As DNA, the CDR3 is TGTGCCAGCAGTTTAAGTTCTACCTACGAGCAGTACTTC. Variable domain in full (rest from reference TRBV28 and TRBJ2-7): DVKVTQSSRYLVKRTGEKVFLECVQDMDHENMFWYRQDPGLGLRLIYFSYDVKMKEKGDIPEGYSVSREKKERFSLILESASTNQTSMYLCASSLSSTYEQYFGPGTRLTVT.

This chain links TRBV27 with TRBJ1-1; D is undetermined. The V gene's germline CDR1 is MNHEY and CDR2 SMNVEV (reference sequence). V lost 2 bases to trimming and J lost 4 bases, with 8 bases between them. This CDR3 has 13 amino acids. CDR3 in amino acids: CASSLRPSTEAFF. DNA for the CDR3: TGTGCCAGCAGTTTAAGGCCGAGCACTGAAGCTTTCTTT.

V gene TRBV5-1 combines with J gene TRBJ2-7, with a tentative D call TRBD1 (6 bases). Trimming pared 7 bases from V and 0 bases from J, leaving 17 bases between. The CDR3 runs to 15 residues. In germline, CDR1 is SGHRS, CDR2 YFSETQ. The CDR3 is CASGPGQLISYEQYF. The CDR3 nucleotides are TGCGCCAGCGGTCCGGGACAACTGATCTCCTACGAGCAGTACTTC.

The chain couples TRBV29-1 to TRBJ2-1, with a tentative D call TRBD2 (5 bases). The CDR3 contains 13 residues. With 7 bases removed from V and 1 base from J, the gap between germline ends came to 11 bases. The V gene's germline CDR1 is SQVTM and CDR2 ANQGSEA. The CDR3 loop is CSAHEGSYNEQFF. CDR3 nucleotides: TGCAGCGCCCATGAGGGTTCCTACAATGAGCAGTTCTTC.

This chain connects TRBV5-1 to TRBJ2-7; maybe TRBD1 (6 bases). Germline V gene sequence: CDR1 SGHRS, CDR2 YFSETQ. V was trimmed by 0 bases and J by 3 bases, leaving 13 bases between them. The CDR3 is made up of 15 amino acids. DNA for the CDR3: TGCGCCAGCAGCTTGGCCCAAGGGGGTCACTACGAGCAGTACTTC. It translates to CASSLAQGGHYEQYF.

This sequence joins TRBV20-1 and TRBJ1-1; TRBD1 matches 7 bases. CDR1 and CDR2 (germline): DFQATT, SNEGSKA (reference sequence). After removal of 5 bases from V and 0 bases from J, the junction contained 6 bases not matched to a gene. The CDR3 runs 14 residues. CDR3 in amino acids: CSADRTGMNTEAFF. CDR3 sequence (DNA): TGCAGTGCTGACAGGACAGGTATGAACACTGAAGCTTTCTTT.

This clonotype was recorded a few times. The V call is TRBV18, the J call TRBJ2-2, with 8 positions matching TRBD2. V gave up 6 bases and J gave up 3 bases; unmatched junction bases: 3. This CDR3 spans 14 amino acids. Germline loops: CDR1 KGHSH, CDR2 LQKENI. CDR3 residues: CASSRGLDTGELFF. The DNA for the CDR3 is TGTGCCAGCTCGCGGGGACTAGACACCGGGGAGCTGTTTTTT.

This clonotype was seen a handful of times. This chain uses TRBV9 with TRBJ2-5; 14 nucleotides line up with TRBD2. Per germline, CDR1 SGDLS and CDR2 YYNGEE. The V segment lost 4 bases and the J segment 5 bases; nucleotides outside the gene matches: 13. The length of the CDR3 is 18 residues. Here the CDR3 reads CASSTSGLAGVSGETQYF. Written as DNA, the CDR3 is TGTGCCAGCAGCACTTCGGGACTAGCGGGAGTATCGGGGGAGACCCAGTACTTC.

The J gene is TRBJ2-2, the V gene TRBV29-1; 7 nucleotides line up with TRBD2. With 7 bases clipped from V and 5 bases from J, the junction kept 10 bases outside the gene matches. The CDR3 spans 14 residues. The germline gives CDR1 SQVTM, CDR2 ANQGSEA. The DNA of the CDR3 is TGCAGCGCCAGACTAGCCGACTTAACCGGGGAGCTGTTTTTT. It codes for CSARLADLTGELFF.